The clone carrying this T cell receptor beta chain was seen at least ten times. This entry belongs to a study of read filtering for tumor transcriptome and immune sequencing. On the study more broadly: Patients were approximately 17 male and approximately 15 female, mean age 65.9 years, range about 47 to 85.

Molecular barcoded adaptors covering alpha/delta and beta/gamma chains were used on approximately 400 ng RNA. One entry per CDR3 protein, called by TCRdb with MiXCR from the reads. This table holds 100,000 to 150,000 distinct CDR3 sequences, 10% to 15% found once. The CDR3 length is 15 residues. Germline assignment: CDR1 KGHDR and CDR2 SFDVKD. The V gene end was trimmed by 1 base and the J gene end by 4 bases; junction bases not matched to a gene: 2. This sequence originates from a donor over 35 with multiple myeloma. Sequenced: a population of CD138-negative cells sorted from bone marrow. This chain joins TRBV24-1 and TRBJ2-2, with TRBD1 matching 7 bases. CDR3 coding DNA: TGTGCCACCAGTGATTTCCGGGACAGCACCGGGGAGCTGTTTTTT. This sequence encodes CATSDFRDSTGELFF.